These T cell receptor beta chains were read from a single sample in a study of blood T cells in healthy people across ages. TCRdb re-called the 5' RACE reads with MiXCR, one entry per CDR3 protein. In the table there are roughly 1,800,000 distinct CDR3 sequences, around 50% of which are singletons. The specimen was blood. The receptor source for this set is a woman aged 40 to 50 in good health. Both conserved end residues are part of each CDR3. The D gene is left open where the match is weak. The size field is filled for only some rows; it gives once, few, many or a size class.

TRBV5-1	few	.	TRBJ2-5	CASSATGTNQETQYF	TGCGCCAGCAGCGCGACCGGGACAAACCAAGAGACCCAGTACTTC
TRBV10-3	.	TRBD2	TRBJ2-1	CAISEKLADNEQFF	TGTGCCATCAGTGAAAAGCTAGCGGACAATGAGCAGTTCTTC
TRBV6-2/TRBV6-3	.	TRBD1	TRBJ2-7	CASSSTGTGIPYEQYF	TGTGCCAGCAGTAGCACCGGGACAGGTATTCCCTACGAGCAGTACTTC
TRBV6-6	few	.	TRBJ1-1	CASCEQTNTEAFF	TGTGCCAGCTGCGAACAGACGAACACTGAAGCTTTCTTT
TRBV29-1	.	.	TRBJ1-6	CSVEVSPNSPLHF	TGCAGCGTTGAAGTTTCCCCCAATTCACCCCTCCACTTT
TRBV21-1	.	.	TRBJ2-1	CASSHGLATSLDNEQFF	TGTGCCAGCAGTCATGGCCTAGCGACGTCTTTAGACAATGAGCAGTTCTTC
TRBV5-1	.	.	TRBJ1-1	CASSPEASIWQAFF	TGCGCCAGCAGCCCGGAGGCGTCTATCTGGCAAGCTTTCTTT
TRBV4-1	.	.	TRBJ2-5	CASSQEETVQETQYF	TGCGCCAGCAGCCAAGAAGAAACAGTTCAAGAGACCCAGTACTTC
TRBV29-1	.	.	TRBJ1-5	CSVETGPGQPQHF	TGCAGCGTCGAAACAGGGCCGGGGCAGCCCCAGCATTTT
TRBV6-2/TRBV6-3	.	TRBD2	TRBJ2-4	CASSYAGLSNRDIQYF	TGTGCCAGCAGTTACGCGGGACTAAGTAACCGGGACATTCAGTACTTC
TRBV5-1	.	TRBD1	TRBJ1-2	CASSSAIGQGRNYGYTF	TGCGCCAGCAGCTCGGCGATAGGACAGGGGCGAAACTATGGCTACACCTTC
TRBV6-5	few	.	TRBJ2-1	CASRYRQDQIGYNEQFF	TGTGCCAGCAGATACCGACAGGACCAGATCGGATACAATGAGCAGTTCTTC
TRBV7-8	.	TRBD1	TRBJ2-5	CASSLNVGQGRETQYF	TGTGCCAGCAGCTTAAATGTGGGACAGGGACGGGAGACCCAGTACTTC
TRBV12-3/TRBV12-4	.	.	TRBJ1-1	CASRKSGGTEAFF	TGTGCCAGCAGAAAGTCTGGGGGCACTGAAGCTTTCTTT
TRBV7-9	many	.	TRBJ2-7	CASSSEDGFPYEQYF	TGTGCCAGCAGCTCCGAGGACGGATTTCCCTACGAGCAGTACTTC
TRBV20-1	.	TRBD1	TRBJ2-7	CSARQGAGQPVYEQYF	TGCAGTGCTAGACAGGGGGCGGGACAACCCGTGTACGAGCAGTACTTC
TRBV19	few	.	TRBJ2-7	CASSAARLDEQYF	TGTGCCAGTAGTGCGGCTAGATTGGACGAGCAGTACTTC
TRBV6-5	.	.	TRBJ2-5	CASSYSNLGPGTKETQYF	TGTGCCAGCAGTTACTCGAACTTGGGCCCTGGGACGAAAGAGACCCAGTACTTC
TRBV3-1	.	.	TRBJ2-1	CASSQEGGRGGPYNEQFF	TGTGCCAGCAGCCAAGAGGGTGGGCGGGGAGGTCCGTACAATGAGCAGTTCTTC
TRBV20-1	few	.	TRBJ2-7	CSARNYEQYF	TGCAGTGCTAGAAACTACGAGCAGTACTTC
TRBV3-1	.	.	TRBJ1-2	CASSRQNGYTF	TGTGCCAGCAGCCGACAGAATGGCTACACCTTC
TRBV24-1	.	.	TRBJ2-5	CATSDLKGRQGETQYF	TGTGCCACCAGTGATTTGAAGGGGCGTCAAGGGGAGACCCAGTACTTC
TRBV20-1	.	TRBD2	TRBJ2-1	CSADSRGGGSYNEQFF	TGCAGTGCCGATTCGCGGGGGGGCGGATCCTACAATGAGCAGTTCTTC
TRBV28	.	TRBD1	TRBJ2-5	CASSLWGGGQGRQETQYF	TGTGCCAGCAGTTTATGGGGAGGGGGACAGGGGAGGCAAGAGACCCAGTACTTC
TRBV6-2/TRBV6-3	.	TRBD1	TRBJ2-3	CASSYPLTTGGNTDTQYF	TGTGCCAGCAGCTACCCTCTTACGACAGGGGGTAACACAGATACGCAGTATTTT
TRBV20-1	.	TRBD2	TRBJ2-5	CSALGLAGNQETQYF	TGCAGTGCCCTAGGACTAGCGGGGAACCAAGAGACCCAGTACTTC
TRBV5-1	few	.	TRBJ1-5	CASSLGGRTDQPQHF	TGCGCCAGCAGCTTAGGGGGGCGCACCGATCAGCCCCAGCATTTT
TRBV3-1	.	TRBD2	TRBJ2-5	CASSLRVAGAQETQYF	TGTGCCAGCAGCCTCCGGGTAGCGGGGGCACAAGAGACCCAGTACTTC
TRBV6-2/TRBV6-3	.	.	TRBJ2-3	CASSYPLGSGDTQYF	TGTGCCAGCAGTTACCCACTAGGTTCAGGAGATACGCAGTATTTT
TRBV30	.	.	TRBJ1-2	CAWRPTEDGYTF	TGTGCCTGGAGGCCGACAGAAGATGGCTACACCTTC
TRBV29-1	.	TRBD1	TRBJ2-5	CSVLGQRGLETQYF	TGCAGCGTTTTGGGACAGAGGGGGTTGGAGACCCAGTACTTC
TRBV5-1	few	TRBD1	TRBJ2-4	CASRRLGQLSKNIQYF	TGCGCCAGCCGCCGTTTGGGACAGCTGTCCAAAAACATTCAGTACTTC
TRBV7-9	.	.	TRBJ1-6	CASSSTLGGSSPLHF	TGTGCCAGCAGCTCGACGCTCGGGGGGAGTTCACCCCTCCACTTT
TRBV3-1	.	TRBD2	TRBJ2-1	CASIKSGSSYNEQFF	TGTGCCAGCATCAAAAGCGGGAGCTCCTACAATGAGCAGTTCTTC
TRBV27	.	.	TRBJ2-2	CASSIRGGNTGELFF	TGTGCCAGCAGTATAAGAGGGGGGAACACCGGGGAGCTGTTTTTT
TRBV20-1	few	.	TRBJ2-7	CSARDVRRPSYEQYF	TGCAGTGCTAGAGATGTCCGGCGTCCTTCCTACGAGCAGTACTTC
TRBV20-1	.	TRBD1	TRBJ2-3	CSATLEGALNTQYF	TGCAGTGCGACCCTCGAGGGGGCGCTAAATACGCAGTATTTT
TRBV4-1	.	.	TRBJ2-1	CASSQAHRAKYNEQFF	TGCGCCAGCAGCCAAGCGCACAGGGCAAAGTACAATGAGCAGTTCTTC
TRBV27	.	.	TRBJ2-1	CASSLSGQNNEQFF	TGTGCCAGCAGTTTATCTGGTCAGAACAATGAGCAGTTCTTC
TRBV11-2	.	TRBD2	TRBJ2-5	CASSHPPLRTSGGDKETQYF	TGTGCCAGCAGTCATCCCCCGCTAAGGACTAGCGGGGGGGATAAAGAGACCCAGTACTTC
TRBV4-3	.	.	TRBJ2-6	CASSQEKRQVSGANVLTF	TGCGCCAGCAGCCAAGAAAAAAGACAGGTCTCTGGGGCCAACGTCCTGACTTTC
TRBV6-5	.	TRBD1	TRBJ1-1	CASSLTGQGSWHTEAFF	TGTGCCAGCAGTTTAACTGGACAGGGGAGCTGGCACACTGAAGCTTTCTTT
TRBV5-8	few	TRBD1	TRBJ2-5	CASSRGQGVGSQETQYF	TGTGCCAGCAGCCGGGGACAGGGTGTGGGGTCACAAGAGACCCAGTACTTC
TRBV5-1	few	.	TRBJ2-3	CASSLGPVDTQYF	TGCGCCAGCAGCTTGGGGCCGGTAGATACGCAGTATTTT